The next 19 T cell receptor beta chains were all read from a single sample in a study of OX40 agonist ivuxolimab in advanced cancers. Sequencing was performed with immunoSEQ multiplex PCR; in TCRdb, only in-frame clones are kept and a portion is missing. The table has some 2,900 clones, about 92% seen once. Sequenced here: CD4+ or CD8+ T cells sorted from blood, sampled in a trial of the OX40 agonist ivuxolimab. These receptors originate from an adult with an advanced solid tumor such as melanoma, head and neck, liver or kidney cancer.

This clone was recorded once. This chain joins TRBV11-2 and TRBJ2-2; TRBD2 is a possible D gene (6 bases). Germline CDR1 and CDR2: SGHAT and FQNNGV. V was clipped by 5 bases and J by 1 base, with 14 bases between them. This CDR3 is 16 amino acids long. CDR3 DNA sequence: TGTGCCAGCAGCCCGCTGGACGGGGGGAACACCGGGGAGCTGTTTTTT. It specifies CASSPLDGGNTGELFF.

The chain carries TRBV29-1 and TRBJ1-5; 7 nucleotides match TRBD1. In germline, CDR1 is SQVTM, CDR2 ANQGSEA. V lost 7 bases and J lost 4; bases outside the gene matches: 10. The CDR3 covers 14 residues. The CDR3 reads CSASRAGGNQPQHF. In nucleotides, the CDR3 is TGCAGCGCCTCTCGGGCAGGGGGGAATCAGCCCCAGCATTTT.

The chain carries TRBV28 and TRBJ2-7; TRBD2 might be the D (7 bases). Germline CDR1 reads MDHEN; CDR2 reads SYDVKM. The CDR3 runs 16 residues. Trimming pared 5 bases from V and 2 bases from J, leaving 19 bases between. The CDR3 spells CASSAPGRTATYEQYF. In nucleotides, the CDR3 is TGTGCCAGCAGTGCTCCCGGGAGGACAGCAACCTACGAGCAGTACTTC.

This clone was seen only once. This chain joins TRBV9 and TRBJ1-2, with 7 bases fitting TRBD1. CDR3 length: 15 amino acids. The V and J ends lost 4 bases and 0 bases, in that order; junction bases with no gene match: 6. Germline V CDR1 and CDR2: SGDLS, YYNGEE. Written as DNA, the CDR3 is TGTGCCAGCAGCCCAGGGACAGCTGCTAACTATGGCTACACCTTC. It encodes CASSPGTAANYGYTF.

This sequence joins TRBV6-5 and TRBJ1-2; TRBD1 is a possible D gene (5 bases). Trimming took off 3 bases at V and 1 base at J, with 15 bases between the two ends. The CDR3 has 16 residues. Looked up from germline, CDR1 is MNHEY and CDR2 is SVGAGI. The CDR3 spells CASSYRGADNNYGYTF. In DNA form, the CDR3 reads TGTGCCAGCAGTTATCGAGGGGCCGATAATAACTATGGCTACACCTTC.

The chain joins TRBV2 to TRBJ1-2; D might be TRBD1 (6 bases). The CDR3 is 14 residues long. The germline V and J ends were trimmed by 8 bases and 1 base, with 14 bases remaining between them. CDR1 is SNHLY and CDR2 is FYNNEI in the germline V gene. The CDR3 is CASLEGGLNYGYTF. DNA of the CDR3: TGTGCCAGCCTGGAGGGGGGGCTTAACTATGGCTACACCTTC.

J is TRBJ2-4 and V is TRBV19, with 7 bases matching TRBD2. Germline CDR1 and CDR2: LNHDA and SQIVND (reference sequence). V lost 5 bases, J lost 8 bases, and 9 bases stayed unmatched. CDR3 length: 14 residues. The CDR3 reads CASSAGLPWDIQYF. The CDR3 DNA sequence: TGTGCCAGTAGTGCGGGACTACCGTGGGACATTCAGTACTTC.

This chain uses TRBV13 with TRBJ2-5; 10 nucleotides match TRBD2. This CDR3 is built from 15 residues. The V gene's germline CDR1 is PRHDT and CDR2 FYEKMQ (reference sequence). V shed 5 bases and J 4 bases; nucleotides not matched to a gene: 7. The CDR3 sequence: CASSPPSGGGETQYF. The CDR3 nucleotides read TGTGCCAGCAGCCCCCCGAGCGGGGGGGGAGAGACCCAGTACTTC.

The chain uses TRBV7-9 and TRBJ1-5; D is ambiguous. The CDR3 spans 14 residues. Looked up from germline, CDR1 is SEHNR and CDR2 is FQNEAQ (reference sequence). Trimming stripped 1 base from V and 0 bases from J, with 4 bases between. CDR3 amino acids: CASSLVDSNQPQHF. CDR3 bases: TGTGCCAGCAGCTTAGTAGATAGCAATCAGCCCCAGCATTTT.

This sequence joins TRBV5-6 and TRBJ2-5; D gene unclear. This CDR3 is built from 16 residues. V shed 1 base and J shed 2 bases, with 15 bases lying between them. The germline V gene encodes CDR1 SGHDT and CDR2 YYEEEE. The CDR3 nucleotides are TGTGCCAGCAGCTTGTATGTGATAAGGGTGCAAGAGACCCAGTACTTC. Protein product: CASSLYVIRVQETQYF.

The chain uses TRBV7-3 and TRBJ2-1, with unresolved D. V was clipped by 1 base and J by 8 bases, with 9 bases between them. CDR1 and CDR2 from the germline V gene are SGHTA and FQGTGA. There are 13 residues in the CDR3. CDR3 region: CASSLNPLDEQFF. The CDR3 nucleotides are TGTGCCAGCAGCTTAAATCCACTGGATGAGCAGTTCTTC. Supplemented by reference TRBV7-3 and TRBJ2-1, the full variable domain reads GAGVSQTPSNKVTEKGKYVELRCDPISGHTALYWYRQSLGQGPEFLIYFQGTGAADDSGLPNDRFFAVRPEGSVSTLKIQRTERGDSAVYLCASSLNPLDEQFFGPGTRLTVL.

V gene TRBV7-8 combines with J gene TRBJ1-2; TRBD1 might be the D (5 bases). CDR3 length: 16 residues. V was cut by 5 bases and J by 4 bases, with 20 bases left in between. CDR1 is SGHVS, CDR2 FQNEAQ, per germline. CDR3 amino acids: CASSTHARGSLYGYTF. CDR3 DNA sequence: TGTGCCAGCAGCACTCACGCTCGGGGCAGCCTCTATGGCTACACCTTC.

The chain couples TRBV4-2 to TRBJ2-3; a possible D gene is TRBD2 (7 bases). The CDR3 runs to 18 residues. Trimming left V 3 bases short and J 0 bases short, with 19 bases between. Germline loops: CDR1 LGHNA, CDR2 YNFKEQ. The CDR3 loop reads CASSHARGGFRSTDTQYF. CDR3 nucleotides: TGTGCCAGCAGCCATGCCCGCGGGGGCTTCCGTAGCACAGATACGCAGTATTTT.

The CDR3 loop reads CATSREVGEWGGEQYF. Written as DNA, the CDR3 is TGTGCCACCAGCAGGGAGGTGGGCGAGTGGGGGGGAGAGCAGTACTTC. The rearrangement uses TRBV15 and TRBJ2-7; 7 bases match TRBD2. J was trimmed by 7 bases and V by 3 bases; bases with no gene match: 15. This CDR3 is built from 16 residues. CDR1 and CDR2 from the germline V gene are LNHNV and YYDKDF (reference sequence).

Of note for this clone: One junction end does not reproduce the germline sequence, and a read error may be involved. The chain joins TRBV4-3 to TRBJ2-2; D may be TRBD2 (6 bases). This CDR3 contains 20 residues. Germline V gene lookup returns CDR1 LGHNA and CDR2 YSLEER. The CDR3 bases are TGCGCCGGCAGCCAAGAACTCGCGGGGAGAAGAATATCGAACACCGGGGAGCTGTTTTTT. Residues: CAGSQELAGRRISNTGELFF.

The chain couples TRBV7-9 to TRBJ2-5; no firm D call. The CDR3 is 16 residues long. With 4 bases removed from V and 1 base from J, the gap between germline ends came to 16 bases. CDR1 and CDR2 (germline): SEHNR, FQNEAQ (reference sequence). This CDR3 is CASSSGRLAIQETQYF. CDR3 nucleotides: TGTGCCAGCAGCTCAGGACGGCTTGCCATCCAAGAGACCCAGTACTTC.

CDR3 amino acids: CASSQMRGDEQFF. CDR3 in DNA: TGTGCCAGCAGCCAGATGAGGGGAGATGAGCAGTTCTTC. This chain uses TRBV14 with TRBJ2-1, with D perhaps matching TRBD1 or TRBD2 (5 bases each). The CDR3 is made up of 13 amino acids. V was cut by 3 bases and J by 8 bases, with 11 bases left in between. Germline values: CDR1 SGHDN, CDR2 FVKESK.

The chain carries TRBV28 and TRBJ2-7; D is possibly TRBD1 (5 bases). The V end lost 10 bases, the J end lost 6 bases, and 16 bases lay between the germline ends. This CDR3 spans 12 amino acids. Germline V gives CDR1 MDHEN, CDR2 SYDVKM. CDR3 region: CATQKDIREQYF. The CDR3 bases are TGTGCCACCCAGAAGGACATTCGCGAGCAGTACTTC. Together with reference TRBV28 and TRBJ2-7, the CDR3 gives the full variable domain: DVKVTQSSRYLVKRTGEKVFLECVQDMDHENMFWYRQDPGLGLRLIYFSYDVKMKEKGDIPEGYSVSREKKERFSLILESASTNQTSMYLCATQKDIREQYFGPGTRLTVT.

The chain recombines TRBV19 with TRBJ1-2; 7 positions match TRBD1. The CDR3 runs to 15 residues. The V and J ends lost 5 bases and 6 bases, in that order; junction bases with no gene match: 12. From germline, CDR1 is LNHDA and CDR2 SQIVND (reference sequence). The CDR3 loop reads CASSFQIQGKHGYTF. The CDR3 nucleotides are TGTGCCAGTAGTTTCCAAATACAGGGGAAGCATGGCTACACCTTC.